This T cell receptor (beta chain) came from a study of human T cells and chemical hapten exposure. This clonotype has at least ten counts. TCRdb re-derived calls from the RACE reads in MiXCR, one entry per CDR3 protein. This table holds 350,000 to 450,000 distinct CDR3 sequences, roughly 4.6% found once. Trimming removed 3 bases from V and 5 bases from J; junction bases left unmatched: 12. This CDR3 is 17 amino acids long. CDR1 SGHRS and CDR2 YFSETQ come from the germline V gene. This sample's time point: pre-sensitization, week 0. Indicated treatment: therapeutic diphenylcyclopropenone sensitization with weekly scalp DPC.

This TCR derives from a woman aged 45-65 years with alopecia areata. Some clones in this sample may be carry-over from other donors' samples. The gene calls are TRBV5-1 and TRBJ2-5; TRBD2 matches 11 bases. This specimen was whole blood, taken in connection with sensitization to the hapten diphenylcyclopropenone (DPC). The CDR3 nucleotides read TGCGCCAGCAGCTCCTCCCACGTACTAGCGGGGGAGGAGACCCAGTACTTC. This sequence encodes CASSSSHVLAGEETQYF.